The following is a T cell receptor beta chain sequence with its context. The antigen is not known. Each CDR3 protein is one row after TCRdb ran MiXCR on the 5' RACE reads. Among hundreds of thousands of distinct CDR3 sequences listed, over 15% were seen once. This sample is part of a study of T-cell memory formation after mild COVID-19. Across the study: TCR clusters were mostly donor specific. Study outcomes and limitations: Whereas later expanders leaned CD4+, clones contracting day 15 to 85 showed a balanced CD4/CD8 makeup. Confirmation was lacking for SARS-CoV-2 specificity of second-wave clones that peaked on day 37. The study detected some responding clones in pre-infection memory, suggesting cross-reactive memory joined.

Germline CDR1 and CDR2: DFQATT and SNEGSKA (reference sequence). V shed 3 bases and J shed 5 bases, with 13 bases lying between them. The CDR3 runs 13 residues. The receptor was isolated from a man aged 18 to 30 who had mild COVID-19 (a few samples of this study predate the infection). Cell type and time point are not known. The chain joins TRBV20-1 to TRBJ1-2; D gene uncertain. What was sequenced was PBMCs or a T cell subset sorted from them (not recorded which). The CDR3 nucleotides read TGCAGTGCTAGGGGCACAAGCCTATATGGCTACACCTTC. Protein: CSARGTSLYGYTF.